This T cell receptor (beta chain) is from a study of blood T cells in healthy people across ages. Overall study findings and caveats: Strongly correlated with naive T cell percentage was TCR beta diversity. Because donor CMV status was unknown, expanded clonotype changes were possibly confounded. Across the age range, TCR beta diversity per million T cells fell in a roughly linear way.

This clonotype was found many times. Its antigen remains unidentified. Sample-barcoded 5' priming and a J-beta primer mix drove a second PCR of roughly 6 to 12 cycles. TCRdb re-derived calls from the 5' RACE reads in MiXCR, one entry per CDR3 protein. The data hold over 500,000 distinct CDR3 sequences, with 40% to 65% observed a single time. Sequencing was done on a sample of blood. The receptor was derived from a woman aged 80 or over in good health.

As DNA, the CDR3 is TGTGCCAGCAGCCAAGAGTTCAGGGCAGGCGGCTACACCTTC. Translated, it gives CASSQEFRAGGYTF. This chain uses TRBV14 with TRBJ1-2, with D possibly matching TRBD1 (5 bases). Germline CDR1 SGHDN, CDR2 FVKESK. Trimming took off 0 bases at V and 8 bases at J, with 13 bases between the two ends. The CDR3 spans 14 residues. Full variable domain (missing parts from reference TRBV14 and TRBJ1-2): EAGVTQFPSHSVIEKGQTVTLRCDPISGHDNLYWYRRVMGKEIKFLLHFVKESKQDESGMPNNRFLAERTGGTYSTLKVQPAELEDSGVYFCASSQEFRAGGYTFGSGTRLTVV.